The entry below gives a single T cell receptor beta chain sequence along with its context. What it binds is not known. These data are taken from a study of T cell responses to AZD1222 COVID-19 vaccine. Findings of the study overall: With two AZD1222 doses given, Spike-specific TCR breadth and depth both rose. The donor group comprised mostly white British people and more females; the analysis possibly underestimated clonal diversity. Just a handful of AZD1222 recipients were seropositive at baseline.

Clones were read by immunoSEQ multiplex PCR, and TCRdb kept only the in-frame ones, dropping some. The profile shows 150,000 or so clones, more than 75% of them singletons. There are 13 residues in the CDR3. Germline CDR1 is SGHRS and CDR2 is YFSETQ. Trimming cost V 7 bases and J 6 bases; bases outside gene matches: 4. This sequence joins TRBV5-1 and TRBJ1-4, with 9 bases fitting TRBD1. The input for sequencing was peripheral blood, taken 28 days after the second AZD1222 dose. The TCR originated in an adult who received the AZD1222 COVID-19 vaccine. The CDR3 here is CASRDRVYEKLFF. The CDR3 nucleotides read TGCGCCAGCCGGGACAGGGTTTATGAAAAACTGTTTTTT.